Below, 24 T cell receptor beta chains from the same sample are listed, as sequenced in a study of molecular identifiers for immune sequencing clone quantification. TCRdb re-analysed the PCR reads in MiXCR, keeping a single row per CDR3 protein. The sample records approximately 54,000 distinct CDR3 sequences, around 27% being singletons. The sequenced sample was naive CD8+ T cells from blood, with Jurkat cell RNA spiked in. The subset was: FACS-sorted CD8+CD4-CCR7+CD45RA+ naive T cells. The receptors here all came from a human donor in good health. Some libraries in this study had Jurkat cell RNA spiked in.

This clonotype came up many times. V usage is TRBV20-1 and J usage is TRBJ2-2, with 8 bases matching TRBD2. V shed 6 bases, J shed 0 bases, and the junction held 9 bases outside the gene matches. Germline V gives CDR1 DFQATT, CDR2 SNEGSKA (reference sequence). The CDR3 contains 16 residues. The CDR3 reads CSAEIAGNANTGELFF. CDR3 nucleotide sequence: TGCAGTGCGGAGATAGCGGGGAACGCGAACACCGGGGAGCTGTTTTTT.

As concerns this clonotype: With a much larger clone just one base away, this may be a read error. V gene TRBV28 combines with J gene TRBJ2-7, with 9 bases that match TRBD1. Germline-derived CDR1 and CDR2 are MDHEN and SYDVKM. This CDR3 has 14 residues. The V and J ends lost 3 bases and 5 bases, in that order; junction bases with no gene match: 5. CDR3 nucleotide sequence: TGTGCCAGCAGTTTCTGGGACAGGGAGAACGAGCAGTACTTC. Amino acids: CASSFWDRENEQYF. The whole variable domain, remainder taken from reference TRBV28 and TRBJ2-7, is DVKVTQSSRYLVKRTGEKVFLECVQDMDHENMFWYRQDPGLGLRLIYFSYDVKMKEKGDIPEGYSVSREKKERFSLILESASTNQTSMYLCASSFWDRENEQYFGPGTRLTVT.

Points on this clonotype: One junction end disagrees with the germline gene, perhaps due to a read error. The chain uses TRBV2 and TRBJ1-5, with D unresolved. CDR1 is SNHLY, CDR2 FYNNEI, per germline. This CDR3 has 14 amino acids. CDR3 amino acids: CASSDTDSNQPPHF. The CDR3 region has the DNA TGTGCCAGCAGTGACACAGATAGCAATCAGCCCCCGCATTTT.

This clonotype has only a few counts. Being one base from a much bigger clone, this may be a read error. This chain uses TRBV5-1 with TRBJ2-3, with D unresolved. The CDR3 runs to 11 residues. Germline V gene sequence: CDR1 SGHRS, CDR2 YFSETQ. The CDR3 reads CASGFADTQYF. CDR3 nucleotides: TGCGCCAGCGGCTTCGCAGATACGCAGTATTTT.

Regarding this clonotype: Just one base apart from a much larger clone, this may be a read error. J is TRBJ2-1 and V is TRBV15; D is possibly TRBD1 (6 bases). From germline, CDR1 is LNHNV and CDR2 YYDKDF (reference sequence). Trimming left V 4 bases short and J 3 bases short, with 13 bases between. The CDR3 spans 15 residues. CDR3 loop: CATSNDRNRYNEQFF. CDR3 sequence (DNA): TGTGCCACCAGCAATGACAGGAATCGCTACAATGAGCAGTTCTTC.

The V call is TRBV6-1, the J call TRBJ1-2, with 9 bases matching TRBD1. V shed 3 bases and J 4 bases; nucleotides not matched to a gene: 0. The CDR3 length is 13 residues. The germline V gene encodes CDR1 MNHNS and CDR2 SASEGT. The chain's CDR3 is CASSEGQGYGYTF. The CDR3, as DNA: TGTGCCAGCAGTGAGGGACAGGGCTATGGCTACACCTTC.

This clonotype was detected many times. The V gene is TRBV19, the J gene TRBJ2-4, with D hard to call. V lost 4 bases and J 0 bases, leaving 7 bases between the germline ends. CDR3 length: 14 residues. CDR1 is LNHDA and CDR2 is SQIVND in the germline V gene (reference sequence). The CDR3 region is CASSNSVAKNIQYF. Written as DNA, the CDR3 is TGTGCCAGTAGTAACAGCGTAGCCAAAAACATTCAGTACTTC.

This clonotype was counted only a few times. A read error may be the cause here, since a much bigger clone is one base away. V is TRBV6-2 or TRBV6-3 and J is TRBJ1-1, with D possibly TRBD1 on 5 matching bases. CDR1 is MNHEY, CDR2 SVGEGT, per germline. The V and J ends lost 2 bases and 6 bases respectively, with 13 bases between them. There are 14 residues in the CDR3. The CDR3 nucleotides are TGTGCCAGCAGTTACGCCGGGGCGGGAGCTGAAGCTTTCTTT. This encodes CASSYAGAGAEAFF.

This clonotype was observed at least ten times. The rearrangement uses TRBV7-9 and TRBJ2-1; D is uncertain. V lost 1 base, J lost 5 bases, and 3 bases lay in between. Germline V gene data show CDR1 as SEHNR and CDR2 as FQNEAQ (reference sequence). CDR3 length: 12 residues. CDR3 residues: CASSLVNNEQFF. CDR3 nucleotides: TGTGCCAGCAGCTTAGTAAACAATGAGCAGTTCTTC.

This clonotype occurred many times. The chain is built from TRBV7-8 and TRBJ2-1; TRBD2 aligns across 11 bases. Germline CDR1 and CDR2: SGHVS and FQNEAQ. This CDR3 has 16 amino acids. Losses at the gene ends were 3 bases for V and 12 bases for J; bases not matched to a gene: 13. The DNA of the CDR3 is TGTGCCAGCAGCTTCCTACTAGCGGGGGTTCCCATGGGGCAGTTCTTC. This gives the protein CASSFLLAGVPMGQFF.

This clonotype was seen many times. This rearrangement joins TRBV24-1 to TRBJ2-1, with D possibly TRBD1 on 6 matching bases. Looked up from germline, CDR1 is KGHDR and CDR2 is SFDVKD. Between the trimmed V and J ends, which lost 4 bases and 7 bases, there was a span of 19 bases. CDR3 size: 16 residues. The CDR3 loop reads CATSDSGVRASNEQFF. CDR3 DNA: TGTGCCACCAGTGACTCAGGGGTACGGGCCAGTAATGAGCAGTTCTTC.

This clonotype was seen a few times. With a much larger clone just one base away, this may be a read error. The chain uses TRBV28 and TRBJ1-2; 8 bases line up with TRBD1. Germline V gives CDR1 MDHEN, CDR2 SYDVKM. CDR3 length: 14 residues. V was clipped by 5 bases and J by 6 bases; unmatched bases: 8. The chain's CDR3 is CASSLAETGDGYTF. In nucleotides, the CDR3 is TGTGCCAGCAGTCTCGCCGAGACAGGGGATGGCTACACCTTC.

This clonotype showed up many times. This chain uses TRBV6-6 with TRBJ1-1, with 8 bases fitting TRBD1. V lost 6 bases, J lost 4 bases, and 4 bases stayed unmatched. The germline gives CDR1 MNHNY, CDR2 SVGAGI (reference sequence). This CDR3 region has 13 residues. CDR3 loop: CASSPQGATEAFF. CDR3 DNA sequence: TGTGCCAGCAGCCCCCAGGGGGCCACTGAAGCTTTCTTT.

This clonotype occurred many times. The rearrangement links TRBV7-9 to TRBJ2-3; 8 nucleotides line up with TRBD2. The CDR3 length is 16 residues. Per germline, CDR1 SEHNR and CDR2 FQNEAQ (reference sequence). Trimming cost V 4 bases and J 2 bases; bases outside gene matches: 8. The CDR3 sequence is CASSSGLAGDTDTQYF. As DNA, the CDR3 is TGTGCCAGCAGCTCCGGGCTAGCGGGTGACACAGATACGCAGTATTTT. Combining the CDR3 with reference TRBV7-9 and TRBJ2-3 gives the whole variable domain DTGVSQNPRHKITKRGQNVTFRCDPISEHNRLYWYRQTLGQGPEFLTYFQNEAQLEKSRLLSDRFSAERPKGSFSTLEIQRTEQGDSAMYLCASSSGLAGDTDTQYFGPGTRLTVL.

This clonotype was seen repeatedly, ten times or more. V and J are TRBV12-3 or TRBV12-4 and TRBJ1-2; a weak D match, TRBD1 (6 bases). Trimming stripped 3 bases from V and 4 bases from J, with 12 bases between. The CDR3 contains 14 residues. DNA for the CDR3: TGTGCCAGCAGTTTTGTGGGGGCCGGCTATGGCTACACCTTC. Translated, it gives CASSFVGAGYGYTF.

This clonotype was counted ten times or more. This sequence joins TRBV29-1 and TRBJ2-2; D is uncertain. The CDR3 runs to 11 residues. Trimming stripped 2 bases from V and 7 bases from J, with 5 bases between. Per the germline V gene, CDR1 is SQVTM and CDR2 is ANQGSEA. The CDR3 region is CSVETLGELFF. In DNA form, the CDR3 reads TGCAGCGTTGAAACCCTCGGGGAGCTGTTTTTT.

Concerning this clonotype: Its ends do not fully match the called genes, so a read error is possible. The V and J genes are TRBV11-2 and TRBJ2-5; D gene ambiguous. Germline V gene data show CDR1 as SGHAT and CDR2 as FQNNGV. The CDR3 consists of 13 residues. CDR3 in amino acids: CASSLLDQGTQYF. The CDR3 region has the DNA TGTGCCAGCAGCTTGCTGGACCAAGGGACCCAGTACTTC.

This clonotype was seen a few times. This chain links TRBV6-6 with TRBJ2-7, with D possibly matching TRBD1 (5 bases). The CDR3 is 13 amino acids. V was trimmed by 2 bases and J by 2 bases, leaving 7 bases between them. Germline CDR1 reads MNHNY; CDR2 reads SVGAGI (reference sequence). The CDR3 DNA is TGTGCCAGCAGTTACGGACATACCTACGAGCAGTACTTC. It encodes CASSYGHTYEQYF.

In its sample, this clonotype was seen many times. This sequence joins TRBV6-2 or TRBV6-3 and TRBJ1-1; TRBD1 is a possible D gene (5 bases). This CDR3 spans 14 amino acids. Looked up from germline, CDR1 is MNHEY and CDR2 is SVGEGT. The V and J ends lost 5 bases and 5 bases respectively, with 15 bases between them. In DNA, the CDR3 is TGTGCCAGCAGTAACTGGGGGGGAGGTACTGAAGCTTTCTTT. Residues: CASSNWGGGTEAFF.

This clonotype was detected ten times or more. The genes are TRBV16 and TRBJ1-2, with 7 bases that match TRBD1. The germline CDR1 and CDR2 sequences are KGHSY and FQNENV. CDR3 size: 15 residues. V shed 0 bases and J 5 bases; nucleotides not matched to a gene: 6. CDR3 sequence: CASSQSKGASYGYTF. The CDR3 DNA sequence: TGTGCCAGCAGCCAATCAAAGGGGGCGAGTTATGGCTACACCTTC.

Turning to this clonotype: One base away lies a much larger clone, so this may be a sequencing read error. The chain has TRBV4-2 and TRBJ1-1, with 8 bases matching TRBD1. The CDR3 length is 17 residues. V shed 4 bases, J shed 0 bases, and the junction held 10 bases outside the gene matches. From germline, CDR1 is LGHNA and CDR2 YNFKEQ. CDR3 bases: TGTGCCAGCAGCCCACAGGCTAGGACAGGGATGAACACTGAAGCTTTCTTT. Encoded protein: CASSPQARTGMNTEAFF.

As for this clonotype: A read error is possible here, since a much larger clone lies one base away. This chain uses TRBV3-1 with TRBJ1-6, with TRBD1 matching 8 bases. Germline V CDR1 and CDR2: LGHDT, YNNKEL (reference sequence). This CDR3 region has 14 residues. The CDR3 loop is CASSEDRGNSPLHF. The CDR3 DNA is TGTGCCAGCAGCGAAGACAGGGGCAATTCACCCCTCCACTTT.

This clonotype occurred many times. The chain recombines TRBV28 with TRBJ2-1; no firm D call. This CDR3 spans 13 amino acids. Germline V lookup: CDR1 MDHEN, CDR2 SYDVKM. The V end was cut by 6 bases, the J end by 6 bases, with 12 bases between. DNA for the CDR3: TGTGCCAGCAGGTCTATGCCTAGCAATGAGCAGTTCTTC. It is translated as CASRSMPSNEQFF.

At least ten counts were recorded for this clonotype. The J gene is TRBJ2-7, the V gene TRBV27, with a possible D match to TRBD1 (6 bases). V lost 5 bases and J lost 2, with 16 bases in between. The CDR3 consists of 15 residues. Germline CDR1 MNHEY, CDR2 SMNVEV (reference sequence). The CDR3: CASSRNRDTAYEQYF. Written as DNA, the CDR3 is TGTGCCAGCAGTCGGAACCGGGACACGGCCTACGAGCAGTACTTC.